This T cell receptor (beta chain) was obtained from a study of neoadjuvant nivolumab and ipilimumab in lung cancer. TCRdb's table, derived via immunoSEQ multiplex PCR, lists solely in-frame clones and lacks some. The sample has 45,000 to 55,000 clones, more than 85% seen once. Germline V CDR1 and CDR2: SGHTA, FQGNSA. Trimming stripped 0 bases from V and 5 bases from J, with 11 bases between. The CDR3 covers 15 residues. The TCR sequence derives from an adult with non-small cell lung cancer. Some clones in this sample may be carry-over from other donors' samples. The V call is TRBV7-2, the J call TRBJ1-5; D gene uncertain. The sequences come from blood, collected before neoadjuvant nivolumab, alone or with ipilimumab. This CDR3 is CASSLAVQIHQPQHF. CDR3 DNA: TGTGCCAGCAGCTTAGCCGTCCAGATCCATCAGCCCCAGCATTTT.